This T cell receptor (beta chain) was recorded in a study of T cell responses to AZD1222 COVID-19 vaccine. Clones were read by immunoSEQ multiplex PCR, and TCRdb kept only the in-frame ones, dropping some. The profile shows around 100,000 clones, about 88% of them singletons. The CDR3 spans 19 residues. Germline CDR1 reads DFQATT; CDR2 reads SNEGSKA (reference sequence). With V trimmed by 3 bases and J by 0 bases, 13 bases remained unmatched. Only one count was recorded for this clone. Antigen specificity is unknown. Study-wide findings and caveats: After two AZD1222 doses, spike-specific TCR breadth and depth rose versus day 0.

This chain joins TRBV20-1 and TRBJ2-3; 12 bases agree with TRBD2. The receptor was derived from an adult in good health. The material was peripheral blood, obtained on day 0 of AZD1222 vaccination. The CDR3 bases are TGCAGTGCTAGTGCCCCTAGCGGGAGGGCCGGATTTAGCACAGATACGCAGTATTTT. Its translation is CSASAPSGRAGFSTDTQYF.